Given below is one T cell receptor (beta chain) in context. Its antigen is not known. In TCRdb, the 5' RACE reads were re-called with MiXCR into one record per CDR3 protein. Among about 890,000 distinct CDR3 sequences listed, roughly 12% were seen once. The sample originates from a study of identical twins. Whole-study findings and limits: Beta clonotypes that were abundant in cord blood contained fewer insertions, a pattern absent from memory repertoires.

CDR1 is LNHNV and CDR2 is YYDKDF in the germline V gene (reference sequence). This CDR3 has 14 residues. Trimming removed 8 bases at V and 3 bases at J, with 17 bases between. These same data were also listed under a study on yellow fever vaccine responses in identical twins.

The receptor comes from a woman aged 18-29 years in good health. Sample: PBMCs. The chain recombines TRBV15 with TRBJ2-7; D might be TRBD1 (6 bases). The CDR3 loop is CATQDRDKNYEQYF. CDR3 nucleotide sequence: TGTGCCACCCAAGACCGGGACAAGAACTACGAGCAGTACTTC.